This entry is about one TCR beta chain. Antigen unknown. Sequenced by immunoSEQ multiplex PCR; TCRdb stores in-frame clones only, minus some. The table shows 90,000 to 150,000 clones, with more than 75% occurring only once. The sample originates from a study of T cell responses to AZD1222 COVID-19 vaccine. Study-level results: There were repertoire samples only from the period after the peak T cell response. Nearly half of spike-specific TCRs reportedly target unmutated variant regions.

In germline, CDR1 is LGHNA, CDR2 YNFKEQ. After removal of 0 bases from V and 7 bases from J, the junction contained 6 bases not matched to a gene. The CDR3 totals 15 residues. The input for sequencing was peripheral blood, taken on day 0 of AZD1222 vaccination. The receptor was derived from an adult in good health. V and J are TRBV4-2 and TRBJ1-1, with 9 bases that match TRBD1. The CDR3: CASSQEQGARGEAFF. The CDR3, as DNA: TGTGCCAGCAGCCAAGAACAGGGGGCTAGGGGTGAAGCTTTCTTT.